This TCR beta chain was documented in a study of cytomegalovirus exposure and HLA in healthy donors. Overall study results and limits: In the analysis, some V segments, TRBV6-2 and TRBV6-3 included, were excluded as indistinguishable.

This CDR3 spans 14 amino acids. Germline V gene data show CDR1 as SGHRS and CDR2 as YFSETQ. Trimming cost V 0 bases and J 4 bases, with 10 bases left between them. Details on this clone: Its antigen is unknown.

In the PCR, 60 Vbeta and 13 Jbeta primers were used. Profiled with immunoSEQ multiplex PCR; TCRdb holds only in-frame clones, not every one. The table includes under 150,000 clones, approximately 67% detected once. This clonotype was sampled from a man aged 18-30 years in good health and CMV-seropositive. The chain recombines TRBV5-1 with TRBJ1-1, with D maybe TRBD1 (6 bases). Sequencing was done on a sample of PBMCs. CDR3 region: CASSLDGQSTEAFF. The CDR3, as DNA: TGCGCCAGCAGCTTGGACGGACAGAGCACTGAAGCTTTCTTT.